Each of the 8 T cell receptor beta chains below was sequenced from the same sample in a study of cytomegalovirus exposure and HLA in healthy donors. Amplification used 60 Vbeta primers and 13 Jbeta primers. Repertoires were generated with immunoSEQ multiplex PCR, while TCRdb's copy carries only in-frame clones and drops some. The repertoire holds around 130,000 clones, with more than 80% as singletons. Sequencing was done on a sample of PBMCs. The receptors were sampled from a woman in her thirties in good health and CMV-seropositive.

This rearrangement joins TRBV5-1 to TRBJ2-5; possible D gene TRBD2, 6 bases. This CDR3 is built from 13 residues. Trimming left V 1 base short and J 3 bases short, with 7 bases between. Germline V gene data show CDR1 as SGHRS and CDR2 as YFSETQ. For the CDR3, the DNA is TGCGCCAGCAGCTTGCCGGGGGAAGAGACCCAGTACTTC. It specifies CASSLPGEETQYF.

This clone was picked up a small number of times. The J gene is TRBJ1-2, the V gene TRBV2; 9 nucleotides match TRBD1. Per the germline V gene, CDR1 is SNHLY and CDR2 is FYNNEI. The CDR3 covers 15 residues. Trimming took 8 bases from V and 4 from J; bases not matched to a gene: 11. CDR3 DNA sequence: TGTGCCAGCGTTGCCTTACAGGGGGCCCTCTATGGCTACACCTTC. This codes for CASVALQGALYGYTF.

The V and J genes are TRBV6-1 and TRBJ2-2; D remains ambiguous. Germline CDR1 MNHNS, CDR2 SASEGT. The ends were cut back, 5 bases at V and 2 bases at J, with 6 bases in the middle. This CDR3 is 13 amino acids long. The CDR3 DNA reads as TGTGCCAGCAGTTTGACTAACACCGGGGAGCTGTTTTTT. Protein sequence: CASSLTNTGELFF.

This clone appeared once. The chain combines TRBV29-1 with TRBJ2-5, with D unclear. V lost 2 bases to trimming and J lost 3 bases, with 7 bases between them. Germline-derived CDR1 and CDR2 are SQVTM and ANQGSEA. The CDR3 sequence is 12 residues long. In nucleotides, the CDR3 is TGCAGCGTTGAACCTCCAGAAGAGACCCAGTACTTC. It is translated as CSVEPPEETQYF. Complete variable domain (other parts from reference TRBV29-1 and TRBJ2-5): SAVISQKPSRDICQRGTSLTIQCQVDSQVTMMFWYRQQPGQSLTLIATANQGSEATYESGFVIDKFPISRPNLTFSTLTVSNMSPEDSSIYLCSVEPPEETQYFGPGTRLLVL.

The chain employs TRBV5-1 and TRBJ2-2; D might be TRBD2 (6 bases). V lost 0 bases and J lost 5, with 8 bases in between. Germline assignment: CDR1 SGHRS and CDR2 YFSETQ. The CDR3 is made up of 14 amino acids. The CDR3 DNA reads as TGCGCCAGCAGCTTGGGGAGGGATACCGGGGAGCTGTTTTTT. Its protein product is CASSLGRDTGELFF.

The CDR3: CASIIAGANVLTF. The CDR3 DNA follows: TGTGCCAGCATAATAGCTGGGGCCAACGTCCTGACTTTC. The V gene is TRBV6-1, the J gene TRBJ2-6; unclear D gene. Looked up from germline, CDR1 is MNHNS and CDR2 is SASEGT. CDR3 length: 13 residues. V was pared by 7 bases and J by 2 bases, with 6 bases between.

The chain combines TRBV2 with TRBJ2-7, with 9 bases that match TRBD1. The CDR3 has 14 amino acids. V lost 10 bases to trimming and J lost 2 bases; unmatched junction nucleotides: 9. Germline V gene data show CDR1 as SNHLY and CDR2 as FYNNEI. CDR3 bases: TGTGCCAATAAAAAGGGACAGGGAGCCTACGAGCAGTACTTC. Its protein product is CANKKGQGAYEQYF.

This clone turned up a few times. The gene calls are TRBV5-1 and TRBJ2-3; 8 nucleotides agree with TRBD2. CDR1 and CDR2 (germline): SGHRS, YFSETQ. V lost 5 bases, J lost 2 bases, and 7 bases stayed unmatched. This CDR3 has 15 amino acids. This CDR3 reads CASSPGLAYTDTQYF. CDR3 bases: TGCGCCAGCAGTCCTGGACTAGCCTACACAGATACGCAGTATTTT.